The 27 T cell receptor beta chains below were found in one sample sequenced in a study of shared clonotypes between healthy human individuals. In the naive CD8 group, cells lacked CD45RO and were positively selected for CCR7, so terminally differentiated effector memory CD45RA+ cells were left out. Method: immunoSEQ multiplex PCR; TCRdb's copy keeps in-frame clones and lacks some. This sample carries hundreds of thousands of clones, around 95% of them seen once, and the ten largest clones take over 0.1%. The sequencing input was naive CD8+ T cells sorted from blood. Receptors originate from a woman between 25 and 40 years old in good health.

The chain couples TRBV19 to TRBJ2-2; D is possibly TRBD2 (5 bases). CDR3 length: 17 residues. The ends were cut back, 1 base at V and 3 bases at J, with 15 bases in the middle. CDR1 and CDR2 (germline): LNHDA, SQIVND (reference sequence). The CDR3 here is CASSIVPREWDTGELFF. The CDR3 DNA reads TGTGCCAGTAGTATAGTTCCACGGGAATGGGACACCGGGGAGCTGTTTTTT.

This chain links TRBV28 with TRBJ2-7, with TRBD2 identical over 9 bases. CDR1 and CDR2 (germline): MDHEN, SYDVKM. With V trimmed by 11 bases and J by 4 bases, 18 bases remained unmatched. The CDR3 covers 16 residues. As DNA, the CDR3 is TGTGCCTCTTCAGCGGGGCGGGAGGGCTTTAAGTACGAGCAGTACTTC. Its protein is CASSAGREGFKYEQYF.

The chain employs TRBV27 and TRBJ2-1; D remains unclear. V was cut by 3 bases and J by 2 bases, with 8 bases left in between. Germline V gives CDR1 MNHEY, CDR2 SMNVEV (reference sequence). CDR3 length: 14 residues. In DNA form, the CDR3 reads TGTGCCAGCAGTTTCGGTGGCGCCTACAATGAGCAGTTCTTC. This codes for CASSFGGAYNEQFF.

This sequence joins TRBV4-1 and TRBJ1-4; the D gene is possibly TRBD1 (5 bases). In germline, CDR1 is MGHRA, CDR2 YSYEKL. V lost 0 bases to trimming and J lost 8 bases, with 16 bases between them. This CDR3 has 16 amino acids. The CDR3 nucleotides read TGCGCCAGCAGCCAAGATGAGGGGAGACCACGGGAAAAACTGTTTTTT. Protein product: CASSQDEGRPREKLFF.

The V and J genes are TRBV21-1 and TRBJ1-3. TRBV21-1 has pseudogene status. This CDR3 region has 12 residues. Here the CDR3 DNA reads TGTGCCAGCAGCAAAGCTGGAAACACCATATATTTT. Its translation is CASSKAGNTIYF.

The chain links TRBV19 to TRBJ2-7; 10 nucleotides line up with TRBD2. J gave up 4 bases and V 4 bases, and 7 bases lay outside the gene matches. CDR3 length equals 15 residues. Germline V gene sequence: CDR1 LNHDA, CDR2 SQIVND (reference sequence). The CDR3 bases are TGTGCCAGTAGTAATCTAGCGGGAGATTCGTACGAGCAGTACTTC. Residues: CASSNLAGDSYEQYF. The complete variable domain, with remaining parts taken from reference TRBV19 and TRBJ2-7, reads DGGITQSPKYLFRKEGQNVTLSCEQNLNHDAMYWYRQDPGQGLRLIYYSQIVNDFQKGDIAEGYSVSREKKESFPLTVTSAQKNPTAFYLCASSNLAGDSYEQYFGPGTRLTVT.

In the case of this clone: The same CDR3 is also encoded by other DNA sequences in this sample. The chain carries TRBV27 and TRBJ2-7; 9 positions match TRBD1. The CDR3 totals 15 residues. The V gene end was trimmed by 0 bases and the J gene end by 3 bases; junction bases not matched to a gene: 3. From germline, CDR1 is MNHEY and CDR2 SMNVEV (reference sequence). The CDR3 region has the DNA TGTGCCAGCAGTTTATCCGGGACAGGGCTCTACGAGCAGTACTTC. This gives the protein CASSLSGTGLYEQYF.

The CDR3 sequence: CASSKRRGNTGELFF. CDR3 nucleotide sequence: TGTGCCAGCAGTAAACGCAGGGGGAACACCGGGGAGCTGTTTTTT. The rearrangement links TRBV6-5 to TRBJ2-2; D possibly corresponds to TRBD1 (6 bases). Germline-derived CDR1 and CDR2 are MNHEY and SVGAGI. CDR3 length: 15 amino acids. The V end was cut by 5 bases, the J end by 1 base, with 11 bases between.

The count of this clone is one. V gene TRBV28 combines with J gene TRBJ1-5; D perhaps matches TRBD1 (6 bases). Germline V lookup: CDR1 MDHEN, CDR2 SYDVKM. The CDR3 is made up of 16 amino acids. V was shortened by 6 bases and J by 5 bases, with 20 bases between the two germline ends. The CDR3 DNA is TGTGCCAGCAGCCCAAAGGCCCGGGGGCTGGATCAGCCCCAGCATTTT. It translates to CASSPKARGLDQPQHF.

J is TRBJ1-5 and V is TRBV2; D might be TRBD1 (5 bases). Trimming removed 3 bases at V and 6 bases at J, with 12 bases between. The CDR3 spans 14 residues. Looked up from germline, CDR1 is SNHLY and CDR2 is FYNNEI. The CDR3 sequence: CASSDGEGIQPQHF. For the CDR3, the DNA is TGTGCCAGCAGTGACGGAGAGGGGATTCAGCCCCAGCATTTT.

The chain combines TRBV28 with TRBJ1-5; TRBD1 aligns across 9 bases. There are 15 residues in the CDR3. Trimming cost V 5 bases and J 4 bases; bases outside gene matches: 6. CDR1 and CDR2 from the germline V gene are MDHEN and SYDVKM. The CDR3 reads CASSPPTGGNQPQHF. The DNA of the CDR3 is TGTGCCAGCAGTCCCCCGACAGGGGGAAATCAGCCCCAGCATTTT.

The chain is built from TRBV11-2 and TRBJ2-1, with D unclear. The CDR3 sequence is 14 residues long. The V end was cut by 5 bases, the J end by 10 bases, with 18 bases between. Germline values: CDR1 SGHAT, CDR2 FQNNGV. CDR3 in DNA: TGTGCCAGCAGCCCTCCGTTACCAAGCAGGGAGCAGTTCTTC. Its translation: CASSPPLPSREQFF.

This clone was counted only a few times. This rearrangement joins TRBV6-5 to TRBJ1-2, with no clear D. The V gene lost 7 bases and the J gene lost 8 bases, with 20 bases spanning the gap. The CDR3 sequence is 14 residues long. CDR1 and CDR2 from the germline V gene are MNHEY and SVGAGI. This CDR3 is CASTKVPSLDGYTF. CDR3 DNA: TGTGCCAGCACCAAGGTCCCCAGTTTGGACGGCTACACCTTC.

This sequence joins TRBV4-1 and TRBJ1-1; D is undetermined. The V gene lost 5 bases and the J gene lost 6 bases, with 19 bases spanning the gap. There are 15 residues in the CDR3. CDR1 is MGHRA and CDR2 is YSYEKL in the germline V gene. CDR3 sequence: CASSSPTSWPPEAFF. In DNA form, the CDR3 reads TGCGCCAGCAGCTCCCCGACGTCCTGGCCACCTGAAGCTTTCTTT.

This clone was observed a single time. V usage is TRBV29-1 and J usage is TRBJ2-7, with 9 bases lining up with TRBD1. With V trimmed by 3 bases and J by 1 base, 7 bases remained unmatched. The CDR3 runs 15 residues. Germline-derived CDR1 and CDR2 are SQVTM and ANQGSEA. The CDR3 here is CSVERTGTGSYEQYF. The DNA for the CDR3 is TGCAGCGTTGAGAGAACCGGGACAGGGTCCTACGAGCAGTACTTC.

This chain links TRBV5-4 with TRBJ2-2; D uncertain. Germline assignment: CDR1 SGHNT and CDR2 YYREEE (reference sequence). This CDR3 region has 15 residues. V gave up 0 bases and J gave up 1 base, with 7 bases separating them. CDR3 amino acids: CASSLESENTGELFF. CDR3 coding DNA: TGTGCCAGCAGCTTGGAGTCAGAGAACACCGGGGAGCTGTTTTTT.

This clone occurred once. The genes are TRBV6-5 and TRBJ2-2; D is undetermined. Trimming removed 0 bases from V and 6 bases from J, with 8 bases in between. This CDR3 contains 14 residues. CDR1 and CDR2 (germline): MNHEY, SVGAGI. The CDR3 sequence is CASSYSGESGELFF. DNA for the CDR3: TGTGCCAGCAGTTACTCGGGTGAATCCGGGGAGCTGTTTTTT.

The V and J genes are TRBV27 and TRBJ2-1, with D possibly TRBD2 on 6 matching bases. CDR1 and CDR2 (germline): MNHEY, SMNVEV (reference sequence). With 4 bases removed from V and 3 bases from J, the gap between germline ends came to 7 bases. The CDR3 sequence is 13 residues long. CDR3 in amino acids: CASSSSDYNEQFF. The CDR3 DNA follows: TGTGCCAGCAGTTCTAGCGACTACAATGAGCAGTTCTTC.

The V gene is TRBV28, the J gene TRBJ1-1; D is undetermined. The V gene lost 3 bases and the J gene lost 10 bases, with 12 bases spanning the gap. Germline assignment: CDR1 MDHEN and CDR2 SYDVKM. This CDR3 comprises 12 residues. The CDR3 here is CASSFPGGPAFF. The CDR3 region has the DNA TGTGCCAGCAGTTTTCCCGGCGGGCCAGCTTTCTTT.

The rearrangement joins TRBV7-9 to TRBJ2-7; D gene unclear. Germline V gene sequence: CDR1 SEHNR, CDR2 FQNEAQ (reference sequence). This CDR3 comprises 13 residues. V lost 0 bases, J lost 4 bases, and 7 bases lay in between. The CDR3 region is CASSLAHPYEQYF. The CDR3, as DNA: TGTGCCAGCAGCTTAGCCCACCCATACGAGCAGTACTTC.

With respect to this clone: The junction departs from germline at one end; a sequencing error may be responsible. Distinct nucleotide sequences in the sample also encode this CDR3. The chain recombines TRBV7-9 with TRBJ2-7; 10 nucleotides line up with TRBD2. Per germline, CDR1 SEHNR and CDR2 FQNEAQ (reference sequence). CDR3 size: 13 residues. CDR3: CASSLAGAYEQYF. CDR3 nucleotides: TGTGCCAGCAGCCTAGCGGGAGCCTACGAGCAGTACTTC. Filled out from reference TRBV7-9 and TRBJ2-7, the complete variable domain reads DTGVSQNPRHKITKRGQNVTFRCDPISEHNRLYWYRQTLGQGPEFLTYFQNEAQLEKSRLLSDRFSAERPKGSFSTLEIQRTEQGDSAMYLCASSLAGAYEQYFGPGTRLTVT.

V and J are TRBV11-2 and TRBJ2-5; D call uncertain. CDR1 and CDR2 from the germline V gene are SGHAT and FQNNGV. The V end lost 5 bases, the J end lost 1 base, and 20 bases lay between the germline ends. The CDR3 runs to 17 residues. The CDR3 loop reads CASSEGSGGPTQETQYF. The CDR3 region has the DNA TGTGCCAGCAGCGAAGGAAGTGGCGGCCCCACCCAAGAGACCCAGTACTTC.

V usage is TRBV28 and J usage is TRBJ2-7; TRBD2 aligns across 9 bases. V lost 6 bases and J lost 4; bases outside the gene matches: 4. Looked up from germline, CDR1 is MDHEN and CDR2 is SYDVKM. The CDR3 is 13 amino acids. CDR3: CASSIAGEYEQYF. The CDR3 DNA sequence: TGTGCCAGCAGCATAGCGGGGGAGTACGAGCAGTACTTC.

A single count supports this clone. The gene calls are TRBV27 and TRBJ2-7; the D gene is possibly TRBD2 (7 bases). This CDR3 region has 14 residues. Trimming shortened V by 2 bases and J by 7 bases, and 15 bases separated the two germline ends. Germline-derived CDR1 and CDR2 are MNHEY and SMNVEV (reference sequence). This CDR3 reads CASSLLGGAGEQYF. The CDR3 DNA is TGTGCCAGCAGTTTACTGGGGGGGGCTGGGGAGCAGTACTTC.

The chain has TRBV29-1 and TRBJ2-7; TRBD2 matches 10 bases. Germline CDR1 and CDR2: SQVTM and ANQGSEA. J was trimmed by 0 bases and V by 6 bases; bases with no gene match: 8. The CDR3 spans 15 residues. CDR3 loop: CSVTGTSVPSYEQYF. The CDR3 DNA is TGCAGCGTAACCGGGACTAGCGTTCCCTCCTACGAGCAGTACTTC.

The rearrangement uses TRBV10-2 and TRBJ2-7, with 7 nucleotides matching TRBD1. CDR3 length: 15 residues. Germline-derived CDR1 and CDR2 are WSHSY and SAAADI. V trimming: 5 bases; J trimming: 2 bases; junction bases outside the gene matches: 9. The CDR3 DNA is TGCGCCAGCAGTAGAGGGGGCCGGGGCCCCTACGAGCAGTACTTC. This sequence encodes CASSRGGRGPYEQYF.

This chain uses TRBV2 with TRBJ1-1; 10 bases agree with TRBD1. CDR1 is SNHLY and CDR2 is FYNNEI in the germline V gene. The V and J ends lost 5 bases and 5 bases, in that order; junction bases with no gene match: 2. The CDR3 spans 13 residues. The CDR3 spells CASSLGQGTEAFF. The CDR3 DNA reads TGTGCCAGCAGTTTGGGACAGGGGACTGAAGCTTTCTTT.